These 15 T cell receptor beta chains were all obtained from the same sample, sequenced in a study of CD8+CD57+ T cells in acquired aplastic anemia. All patients picked for sequencing had shown, by flow cytometry, an expansion of CD8+CD57+ cells. Profiling of TCR beta VDJ combinations and CDR3 sequences used genomic DNA as template. Using its own MiXCR run on the reads, TCRdb lists one record per CDR3 protein. The sample yields more than 150,000 distinct CDR3 sequences, 45% to 60% seen once. Sequencing was carried out using sorted CD4+, CD8+, or CD8+CD57+ T cells (not recorded which) from PBMCs. The receptors stem from a human donor with aplastic anemia.

This clonotype was seen at least ten times. This chain connects TRBV5-1 to TRBJ2-1; TRBD1 aligns across 9 bases. This CDR3 is built from 16 residues. CDR1 and CDR2 from the germline V gene are SGHRS and YFSETQ. The J segment lost 7 bases and the V segment lost 4 bases, leaving 12 bases of the junction unmatched. The CDR3 is CASSQTGQGFINEQFF. CDR3 nucleotide sequence: TGCGCCAGCAGCCAAACGGGACAGGGATTTATAAATGAGCAGTTCTTC.

The J gene is TRBJ2-7, the V gene TRBV10-2, with TRBD1 identical over 7 bases. This CDR3 spans 13 amino acids. Germline values: CDR1 WSHSY, CDR2 SAAADI. V gave up 6 bases and J gave up 2 bases; unmatched junction bases: 4. The chain's CDR3 is CASSRDRTYEQYF. As DNA, the CDR3 is TGCGCCAGCAGCCGGGACAGAACCTACGAGCAGTACTTC.

J is TRBJ1-2 and V is TRBV10-3; TRBD1 is a possible D gene (6 bases). Trimming took off 7 bases at V and 4 bases at J, with 13 bases between the two ends. CDR3 length equals 13 residues. CDR1 ENHRY and CDR2 SYGVKD come from the germline V gene. Here the CDR3 DNA reads TGTGCCATCAACGTCGACAGGCTCTATGGCTACACCTTC. Encoded protein: CAINVDRLYGYTF.

The rearrangement uses TRBV7-2 and TRBJ2-7; unclear D gene. This CDR3 is built from 13 residues. The germline V gene encodes CDR1 SGHTA and CDR2 FQGNSA. Between the trimmed V and J ends, which lost 0 bases and 6 bases, there was a span of 9 bases. Here the CDR3 reads CASSLASVGEQYF. The CDR3 DNA is TGTGCCAGCAGCTTAGCGTCGGTAGGCGAGCAGTACTTC.

The V gene is TRBV12-5, the J gene TRBJ1-2; maybe TRBD1 (6 bases). CDR1 is LGHNT and CDR2 is FRNRAP in the germline V gene. The CDR3 has 15 amino acids. With 6 bases removed from V and 0 bases from J, the gap between germline ends came to 14 bases. The CDR3 here is CASGFLGGANYGYTF. The CDR3 nucleotides are TGTGCTAGTGGCTTCCTGGGGGGCGCTAACTATGGCTACACCTTC.

This sequence joins TRBV7-9 and TRBJ1-4; D may be TRBD1 (6 bases). The V end lost 3 bases, the J end lost 8 bases, and 13 bases lay between the germline ends. The CDR3 has 14 residues. In germline, CDR1 is SEHNR, CDR2 FQNEAQ (reference sequence). CDR3 nucleotides: TGTGCCAGCAGCTTGGGGCAGGGGATGGAAAAACTGTTTTTT. This sequence encodes CASSLGQGMEKLFF.

This clonotype appeared many times. The chain combines TRBV20-1 with TRBJ1-4; TRBD1 is a possible D gene (5 bases). Germline V gives CDR1 DFQATT, CDR2 SNEGSKA (reference sequence). V lost 3 bases to trimming and J lost 4 bases, with 9 bases between them. CDR3 length equals 13 residues. The CDR3 loop is CSARGGYNEKLFF. The CDR3 nucleotides read TGCAGTGCTAGGGGGGGTTATAATGAAAAACTGTTTTTT.

In its sample, this clonotype was seen many times. The chain has TRBV10-3 and TRBJ2-3; possibly TRBD1 or TRBD2 for D (5 bases each). Germline V gives CDR1 ENHRY, CDR2 SYGVKD. The CDR3 is 13 amino acids. Trimming removed 5 bases at V and 1 base at J, with 7 bases between. The CDR3 reads CAISRDGTDTQYF. The CDR3, as DNA: TGTGCCATCAGTCGGGACGGCACAGATACGCAGTATTTT.

The J gene is TRBJ2-2, the V gene TRBV24-1; 8 nucleotides line up with TRBD1. There are 13 residues in the CDR3. With V trimmed by 9 bases and J by 1 base, 0 bases remained unmatched. Germline V gene data show CDR1 as KGHDR and CDR2 as SFDVKD. In DNA, the CDR3 is TGTGCCACCGGACAGGGGAACACCGGGGAGCTGTTTTTT. Translated, it gives CATGQGNTGELFF.

This clonotype was found many times. V usage is TRBV5-1 and J usage is TRBJ2-1; TRBD1 might be the D (6 bases). This CDR3 has 13 residues. Germline V CDR1 and CDR2: SGHRS, YFSETQ. V lost 2 bases and J 12 bases, leaving 15 bases between the germline ends. CDR3 bases: TGCGCCAGCAGCTTAGGACAGAAGGCGTGGCAGTTCTTC. Translating gives CASSLGQKAWQFF.

There are many counts of this clonotype. J is TRBJ2-7 and V is TRBV5-4; 10 nucleotides match TRBD1. From germline, CDR1 is SGHNT and CDR2 YYREEE (reference sequence). J was trimmed by 6 bases and V by 2 bases; bases with no gene match: 2. The CDR3 covers 13 residues. The chain's CDR3 is CASSLRQGAEQYF. CDR3 in DNA: TGTGCCAGCAGCTTAAGACAGGGGGCCGAGCAGTACTTC.

At least ten counts were recorded for this clonotype. This rearrangement joins TRBV12-3 or TRBV12-4 to TRBJ1-6; no clear D. The CDR3 is 12 residues long. Trimming removed 3 bases at V and 13 bases at J, with 10 bases between. The chain's CDR3 is CASSFEGMPLHF. For the CDR3, the DNA is TGTGCCAGCAGTTTTGAGGGTATGCCCCTCCACTTT.

This clonotype was detected a few times. This chain uses TRBV2 with TRBJ1-1, with D possibly TRBD1 on 6 matching bases. V was shortened by 4 bases and J by 11 bases, with 14 bases between the two germline ends. Germline V lookup: CDR1 SNHLY, CDR2 FYNNEI. The CDR3 has 12 residues. In DNA, the CDR3 is TGTGCCAGCAGTGTCACAGGGCGAGGTGCTTTCTTT. The encoded protein is CASSVTGRGAFF.

This clonotype has at least ten counts. This rearrangement joins TRBV15 to TRBJ1-5; D is ambiguous. Trimming took off 2 bases at V and 4 bases at J, with 9 bases between the two ends. The CDR3 totals 14 residues. Germline V lookup: CDR1 LNHNV, CDR2 YYDKDF (reference sequence). The CDR3 nucleotides read TGTGCCACCAGCAGAAAGCAGGAGAATCAGCCCCAGCATTTT. Amino acid sequence: CATSRKQENQPQHF.

J is TRBJ1-6 and V is TRBV7-8, with unresolved D. The CDR3 runs to 15 residues. Per germline, CDR1 SGHVS and CDR2 FQNEAQ. V was trimmed by 4 bases and J by 6 bases, leaving 13 bases between them. The CDR3 loop is CASSSQRGPNSPLHF. Written as DNA, the CDR3 is TGTGCCAGCAGCTCGCAACGTGGACCTAATTCACCCCTCCACTTT.